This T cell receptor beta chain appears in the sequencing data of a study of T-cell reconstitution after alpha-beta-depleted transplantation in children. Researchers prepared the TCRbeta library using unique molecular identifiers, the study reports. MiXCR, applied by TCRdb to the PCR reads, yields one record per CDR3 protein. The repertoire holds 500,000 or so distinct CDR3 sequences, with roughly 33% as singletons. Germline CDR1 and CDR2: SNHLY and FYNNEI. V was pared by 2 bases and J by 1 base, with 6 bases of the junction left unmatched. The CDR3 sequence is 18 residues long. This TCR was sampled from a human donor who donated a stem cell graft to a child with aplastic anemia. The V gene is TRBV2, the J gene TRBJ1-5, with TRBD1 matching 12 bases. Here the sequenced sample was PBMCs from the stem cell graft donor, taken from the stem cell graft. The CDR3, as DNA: TGTGCCAGCAGTGAACTTGGGGGACAGGGGGCCAGCAATCAGCCCCAGCATTTT. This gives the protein CASSELGGQGASNQPQHF. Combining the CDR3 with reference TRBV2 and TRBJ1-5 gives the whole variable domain EPEVTQTPSHQVTQMGQEVILRCVPISNHLYFYWYRQILGQKVEFLVSFYNNEISEKSEIFDDQFSVERPDGSNFTLKIRSTKLEDSAMYFCASSELGGQGASNQPQHFGDGTRLSIL.